A single T cell receptor beta chain is shown here with its context. Its specific antigen is unknown. The record has no base qualities; no much larger clone is one base away. TCRbeta CDR3 regions were sequenced with the immunoSEQ Assay. After extraction, genomic DNA underwent amplification by bias-controlled multiplex PCR, followed by high-throughput sequencing. Turning to the authors' computational methods: To quantify the absolute abundance of every unique TCRbeta CDR3 region, sequences were collapsed and filtered. Usable DNA was measured by amplifying reference genes present in all nucleated cells, and TCRbeta template counts were normalized to that usable DNA to estimate T cell fraction. Repertoire TCRs were annotated as SARS-CoV-2-specific when V gene, CDR3 amino acid sequence and J gene were exactly matched to a known reactive TCR set. The reference SARS-CoV-2 TCR set was obtained from MIRA and was filtered for enrichment in COVID-19-positive ImmuneCODE repertoires, whereby public or cross-reactive TCRs were removed. Based on the MIRA antigens, annotated TCRs were further analysed at the level of specific ORF or position within ORF. Breadth was defined as annotated unique rearrangements over total unique productive rearrangements; depth was the summed frequency of those rearrangements. Two-sided Wilcoxon rank-sum tests were applied when comparing TCR breadth between groups. The table was pulled from immuneACCESS by TCRdb, which kept in-frame rearrangements only. Such tables lose some clones; where checked, under half of the loss comes from unresolved V genes, and the rest has no known cause. V and J calls and clone size are given by that table; D and trimming were obtained from the DNA. The sample includes 250,000 to 300,000 clones, with about 90% observed a single time. The ten top clones hold more than 2.5% of the sample.

The treatment or condition label corresponds to: 15 to 20 received Ad26.COV2.S at low or high dose, single or two shots; about 5 received placebo; per-sample allocation not given. For vaccine and placebo recipients, repertoires were sequenced using samples collected on day 63 after the first injection. Cohort 1b enrolled 20 to 30 adults aged 18-55 years at a single site in Boston, USA, between 29 July and 7 August 2020. Ad26.COV2.S was a replication-incompetent adenovirus type 26 vector that expressed a prefusion-stabilized SARS-CoV-2 spike protein derived from the original Wuhan strain. These data come from a study of Ad26.COV2.S vaccination and SARS-CoV-2 variants (dated by TCRdb to 2020 to 2023). Study-wide context: Donors in the vaccine arm were drawn from COV1001, a multicentre, randomized, double-blind, placebo-controlled phase I-IIa trial testing Ad26.COV2.S in healthy adults. Participants in the trial were split at random into five groups of five each, receiving low-dose or high-dose Ad26.COV2.S once or twice, or else placebo on both occasions. Blinding of investigators to trial group allocation was maintained during experiments and outcome assessment. TCRbeta repertoire sequencing was used to assess the specificity and breadth of SARS-CoV-2-reactive T cell receptors after Ad26.COV2.S vaccination. Ad26.COV2.S was given intramuscularly at 5x10^10 or 1x10^11 viral particles, as a single shot or as two shots 56 days apart. A total of roughly 30 samples were included in the TCR-sequenced set, comprising around 19 Ad26.COV2.S vaccine recipients, 5 placebo recipients and 8 SARS-CoV-2 convalescent individuals.

The study at large found these results: Comparing responses between vaccine doses or regimens was not something the study was powered to do. It was noted by the authors that total T cell responses may have been underestimated by the TCR breadth and depth analyses. Substantial breadth of spike-specific CD8+ and CD4+ T cell responses was reported after vaccination. Compared with placebo recipients, Ad26.COV2.S recipients showed higher spike-specific TCR breadth (P = 0.0014). Non-spike TCR breadth was comparable between vaccine and placebo recipients, consistent with the vaccine containing only spike.

The input for sequencing was peripheral blood, taken in a trial of Ad26.COV2.S vaccine versus placebo. The origin of this receptor is a person aged 18 to 59 who received the Ad26.COV2.S COVID-19 vaccine or a placebo.

The CDR3 reads as follows: CASVGAGSPSYGYTF. Here is the DNA: TGTGCCAGCGTAGGGGCAGGAAGCCCCTCCTATGGCTACACCTTC. In this chain, TRBV6-5 is recombined with TRBJ1-2; tentative D gene TRBD1, with 5 bases matching. Relative to germline, V is 8 bases shorter and J is 4 bases shorter, with 20 bases between their ends. The CDR3 measures 15 amino acids from cysteine to phenylalanine. Of all the DNA, just the CDR3 is kept, 45 bases in frame from base 1. Per the germline V gene, MNHEY is the CDR1 and SVGAGI is the CDR2.